This T cell receptor beta chain was identified in a study of CD8 T cells in ankylosing spondylitis. Whole-study results and caveats: What appeared characteristic of ankylosing spondylitis blood was a TCR beta motif of about eight highly homologous variants.

This clonotype was recorded at least ten times. Its antigen is still unknown. TCRdb ran MiXCR on the 5' RACE reads and lists one entry per CDR3 protein. Counted here are around 490,000 distinct CDR3 sequences, less than 6% occurring once; the ten biggest clones make up approximately 4%. CDR1 SQVTM and CDR2 ANQGSEA come from the germline V gene. Trimming stripped 6 bases from V and 4 bases from J, with 9 bases between. This CDR3 is 11 amino acids long. The source of this sequence is a male donor with ankylosing spondylitis. Material: blood, either unsorted or a sorted T cell fraction (not recorded which). J is TRBJ2-5 and V is TRBV29-1; D is ambiguous. In nucleotides, the CDR3 is TGCAGCGTCGTGGATGTAGAGACCCAGTACTTC. It specifies CSVVDVETQYF. Full variable domain (rest looked up from reference TRBV29-1 and TRBJ2-5): SAVISQKPSRDICQRGTSLTIQCQVDSQVTMMFWYRQQPGQSLTLIATANQGSEATYESGFVIDKFPISRPNLTFSTLTVSNMSPEDSSIYLCSVVDVETQYFGPGTRLLVL.